This T cell receptor (beta chain) emerged from a study of cytomegalovirus exposure and HLA in healthy donors. Study summary: The use of the same platform for the 120 validation repertoires and the approximately 670 first-cohort repertoires was reported by a later analysis.

Produced via immunoSEQ multiplex PCR; TCRdb's table is partial and in-frame only. The repertoire holds around 60,000 clones, with roughly 96% as singletons. This CDR3 comprises 14 residues. With 3 bases clipped from V and 6 bases from J, the junction kept 3 bases outside the gene matches. CDR1 is KGHSH, CDR2 LQKENI, per germline. In this sample, this clone turned up once. What it binds is unknown. The same CDR3 can be traced to other DNA sequences in this sample. Study-wide results and caveats: In vitro data verified a few CMV-associated chains as specific for CMV antigens.

This chain links TRBV18 with TRBJ2-1, with 9 bases matching TRBD2. The sequenced sample was PBMCs. The receptor was derived from a young woman in good health and CMV-seropositive. The CDR3 bases are TGTGCCAGCTCACCTAGGCGGGAGGGCAATGAGCAGTTCTTC. Protein: CASSPRREGNEQFF.